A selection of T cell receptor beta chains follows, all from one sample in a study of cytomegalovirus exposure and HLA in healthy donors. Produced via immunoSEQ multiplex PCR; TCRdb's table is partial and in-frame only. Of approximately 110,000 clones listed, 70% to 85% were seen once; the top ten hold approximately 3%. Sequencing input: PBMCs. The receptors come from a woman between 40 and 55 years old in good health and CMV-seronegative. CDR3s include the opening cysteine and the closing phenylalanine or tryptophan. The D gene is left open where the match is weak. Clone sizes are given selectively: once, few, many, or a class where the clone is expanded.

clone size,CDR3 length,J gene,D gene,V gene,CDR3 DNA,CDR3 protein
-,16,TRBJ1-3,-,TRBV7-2,TGTGCCAGCAGCTTAGCCGGTCCTGACTCTGGAAACACCATATATTTT,CASSLAGPDSGNTIYF
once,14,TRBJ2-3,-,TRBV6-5,TGTGCCAGCAGTTCCAGCGGAGACGCAGATACGCAGTATTTT,CASSSSGDADTQYF
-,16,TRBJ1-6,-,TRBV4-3,TGCGCCAGCAGCCAGGTGAGAGGGAGAAATAATTCACCCCTCCACTTT,CASSQVRGRNNSPLHF
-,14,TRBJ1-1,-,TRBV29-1,TGCAGCGTTGAAGAAATGGACATGAACACTGAAGCTTTCTTT,CSVEEMDMNTEAFF
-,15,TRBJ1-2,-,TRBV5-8,TGTGCCAGCAGAGGAAGGACAGCCCCTAACTATGGCTACACCTTC,CASRGRTAPNYGYTF
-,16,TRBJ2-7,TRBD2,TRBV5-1,TGCGCCAGCAGCTTGAGGCCTAGCGGGACGACCTACGAGCAGTACTTC,CASSLRPSGTTYEQYF
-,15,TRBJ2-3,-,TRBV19,TGTGCCAGTAGTATCAACAGGGGAGGTGCAGATACGCAGTATTTT,CASSINRGGADTQYF
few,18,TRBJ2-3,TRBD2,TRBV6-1,TGTGCCAGCAGTGGGGGACTAGCGGGAGGGCCTGCCACAGATACGCAGTATTTT,CASSGGLAGGPATDTQYF
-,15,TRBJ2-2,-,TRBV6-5,TGTGCCAGCAGTTACGATATCGGGGACACCGGGGAGCTGTTTTTT,CASSYDIGDTGELFF
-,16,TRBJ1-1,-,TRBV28,TGTGCCAGCAGTGAACTGACGGGTCGGGGGAGCGCTGAAGCTTTCTTT,CASSELTGRGSAEAFF
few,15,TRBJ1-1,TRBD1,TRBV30,TGTGCCTGGAGTATCCGAACAGGGGGGGTCACTGAAGCTTTCTTT,CAWSIRTGGVTEAFF
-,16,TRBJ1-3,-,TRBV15,TGTGCCACCAGCCCTGAGGCAGGGTCCGCTGGAAACACCATATATTTT,CATSPEAGSAGNTIYF
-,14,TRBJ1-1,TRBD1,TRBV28,TGTGCCAGCAAACCTCAGGGGGCTAACACTGAAGCTTTCTTT,CASKPQGANTEAFF
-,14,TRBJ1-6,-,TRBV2,TGTGCCAGCAGTGAGCTCGGAGGAAACCCACCCCTCCACTTT,CASSELGGNPPLHF
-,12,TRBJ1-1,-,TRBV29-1,TGCAGCGTTGAAGATCAGTTGACTGAAGCTTTCTTT,CSVEDQLTEAFF
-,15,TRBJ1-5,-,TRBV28,TGTGCCAGCATCCCCGCCGGGACACTCCATCAGCCCCAGCATTTT,CASIPAGTLHQPQHF
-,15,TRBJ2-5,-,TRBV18,TGTGCCAGCTCACGGACTGGGAGTTCTGGGGAGACCCAGTACTTC,CASSRTGSSGETQYF
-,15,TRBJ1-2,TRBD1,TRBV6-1,TGTGCCAGCAGTGGGGGGGACAGGGTTGACTATGGCTACACCTTC,CASSGGDRVDYGYTF
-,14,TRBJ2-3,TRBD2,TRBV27,TGTGCCAGCAACGGGGGGGGTCTCACAGATACGCAGTATTTT,CASNGGGLTDTQYF
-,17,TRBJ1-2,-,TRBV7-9,TGTGCCAGCAGCTTAGGTTGGAGGGGACCGAAAGGGAATGGCTACACCTTC,CASSLGWRGPKGNGYTF
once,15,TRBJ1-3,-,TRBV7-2,TGTGCCAGCAGCTTAGGACAGGCAGTGGGAAACACCATATATTTT,CASSLGQAVGNTIYF
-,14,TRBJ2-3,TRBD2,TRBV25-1,TGTGCCAGCAGTGGCAGGGAGGGCGCAGATACGCAGTATTTT,CASSGREGADTQYF
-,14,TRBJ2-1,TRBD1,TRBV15,TGTGCCACCAGCAGAGAGTCACAGGGGGATGAGCAGTTCTTC,CATSRESQGDEQFF
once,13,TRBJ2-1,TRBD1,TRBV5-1,TGCGCCAGCAGCTCGGGACAGCCGGGCGAGCAGTTCTTC,CASSSGQPGEQFF
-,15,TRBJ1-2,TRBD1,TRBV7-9,TGTGCCAGCAGCTCAGCTGACAGGGATAACTATGGCTACACCTTC,CASSSADRDNYGYTF
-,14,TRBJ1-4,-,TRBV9,TGTGCCAGCAGCGTAGCGTGGGACTCCGAAAAACTGTTTTTT,CASSVAWDSEKLFF
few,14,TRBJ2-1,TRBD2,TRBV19,TGTGCCAGTAGTCTAGCGGGGGGGCGGAATGAGCAGTTCTTC,CASSLAGGRNEQFF
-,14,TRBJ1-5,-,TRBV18,TGTGCCAGCTCACCACCGGGGGGGAATCAGCCCCAGCATTTT,CASSPPGGNQPQHF
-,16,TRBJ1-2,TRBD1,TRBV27,TGTGCCAGCAAAAATACGGGACAGTCATCAGCCTATGGCTACACCTTC,CASKNTGQSSAYGYTF
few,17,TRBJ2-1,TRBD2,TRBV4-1,TGCGCCAGCAGCCTTAGCGGGGGGGCCGTGGTTTACAATGAGCAGTTCTTC,CASSLSGGAVVYNEQFF
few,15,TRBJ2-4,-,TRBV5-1,TGCGCCAGCAGCTTGATCGGGATCTCGAGAAACATTCAGTACTTC,CASSLIGISRNIQYF
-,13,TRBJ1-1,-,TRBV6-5,TGTGCCAGCAGTAGGGGGGGGGACACTGAAGCTTTCTTT,CASSRGGDTEAFF
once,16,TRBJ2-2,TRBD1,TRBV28,TGTGCCAGCAGTACCCGGGACAGGGGAAGGATCGGGGAGCTGTTTTTT,CASSTRDRGRIGELFF
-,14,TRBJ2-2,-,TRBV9,TGTGCCAGCAGCAAAGGGGCGAACACCGGGGAGCTGTTTTTT,CASSKGANTGELFF
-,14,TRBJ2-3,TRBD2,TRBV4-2,TGTGCCAGCAGCCCGGGGGGAAGCACAGATACGCAGTATTTT,CASSPGGSTDTQYF
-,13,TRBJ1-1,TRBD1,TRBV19,TGTGCCAGTAGTATTCGGGACAGGGGAGAAGCTTTCTTT,CASSIRDRGEAFF
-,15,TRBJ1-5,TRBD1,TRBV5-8,TGTGCCAGCAGCTGGGGACAGGGGAGCAATCAGCCCCAGCATTTT,CASSWGQGSNQPQHF
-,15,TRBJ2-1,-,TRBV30,TGTGCCTGGAACTATCTTGAGCGCCATTACAATGAGCAGTTCTTC,CAWNYLERHYNEQFF
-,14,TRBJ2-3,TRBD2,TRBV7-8,TGTGCCAGCAGCTTAGGACTAGCAGGAGATACGCAGTATTTT,CASSLGLAGDTQYF
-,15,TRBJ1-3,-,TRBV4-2,TGTGCCAGCAGCCAAGATCGGGTTAGCGGAAACACCATATATTTT,CASSQDRVSGNTIYF
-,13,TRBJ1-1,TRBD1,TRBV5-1,TGCGCCAGCAGCCTGGGACAGGGGTCTGAAGCTTTCTTT,CASSLGQGSEAFF